This TCR beta chain was sequenced during a study of cytotoxic CD8 clonotypes in ibrutinib-treated CLL. Study-wide points: Pretreatment clonality was elevated relative to age-matched healthy donors and paralleled circulating CD8+ T-cell counts.

Generated by immunoSEQ multiplex PCR, the TCRdb table keeps only in-frame clones and is missing some. The sample records tens of thousands of clones, roughly two thirds being singletons. CDR1 and CDR2 (germline): LNHDA, SQIVND (reference sequence). V dropped 3 bases and J dropped 4 bases, with 13 bases sitting between them. The CDR3 covers 15 residues. In regard to this clone: What it binds is unknown.

The V and J genes are TRBV19 and TRBJ2-1; D remains ambiguous. The material sequenced was PBMCs, taken at disease progression, from a patient treated with ibrutinib. The receptor was derived from a human donor with chronic lymphocytic leukemia. The DNA for the CDR3 is TGTGCCAGTAGTATCGTGGCAATTGGGTACAATGAGCAGTTCTTC. Translation gives CASSIVAIGYNEQFF.